One sample yielded the 30 T cell receptor beta chains listed below, sequenced in a study of T cell repertoires in cytomegalovirus infection. TCRdb itself ran the reads through MiXCR, one entry per CDR3 protein. This sample has some 280,000 distinct CDR3 sequences; roughly 13% occur once, and the top ten carry about 8.7%. Sequenced sample: PBMCs. The receptor set was obtained from a human donor in good health (CMV status not recorded). Some clones in this sample may be carry-over from other donors' samples.

This clonotype was counted ten times or more. The chain is built from TRBV4-1 and TRBJ1-5, with D possibly matching TRBD1 (5 bases). Germline loops: CDR1 MGHRA, CDR2 YSYEKL. The CDR3 consists of 15 residues. The V end was cut by 1 base, the J end by 3 bases, with 10 bases between. CDR3 coding DNA: TGCGCCAGCAGCCAAGGGGGCCAGTACAATCAGCCCCAGCATTTT. This translates into CASSQGGQYNQPQHF.

This clonotype was detected only a few times. The chain employs TRBV5-1 and TRBJ2-2; no reliable D call. The ends were cut back, 4 bases at V and 2 bases at J, with 9 bases in the middle. CDR3 length equals 14 residues. CDR1 is SGHRS, CDR2 YFSETQ, per germline. The CDR3 coding sequence is TGCGCCAGCAGCCCACAACCTAACACCGGGGAGCTGTTTTTT. This codes for CASSPQPNTGELFF.

Written as DNA, the CDR3 is TGTGCCAGCAGCTTGAAAGCGGGGAACACCGGGGAGCTGTTTTTT. Its protein product is CASSLKAGNTGELFF. The chain combines TRBV5-4 with TRBJ2-2, with D possibly matching TRBD2 (6 bases). V dropped 1 base and J dropped 1 base, with 8 bases sitting between them. Germline V gives CDR1 SGHNT, CDR2 YYREEE (reference sequence). The CDR3 has 15 amino acids.

This clonotype was counted ten times or more. V usage is TRBV7-2 and J usage is TRBJ2-7, with TRBD1 matching over 7 bases. The CDR3 spans 15 residues. Germline V gene lookup returns CDR1 SGHTA and CDR2 FQGNSA. V was pared by 6 bases and J by 2 bases, with 10 bases of the junction left unmatched. CDR3 nucleotides: TGTGCCAGCAGTATCCCGGGACAGTCCGCCTACGAGCAGTACTTC. Translation gives CASSIPGQSAYEQYF.

This clonotype was seen at least ten times. The V call is TRBV14, the J call TRBJ1-5; possible D gene TRBD1, 6 bases. Trimming pared 3 bases from V and 2 bases from J, leaving 11 bases between. CDR3 length: 15 residues. The germline CDR1 and CDR2 sequences are SGHDN and FVKESK. The CDR3: CASSQGGRGNQPQHF. CDR3 sequence (DNA): TGTGCCAGCAGCCAGGGGGGCAGGGGCAATCAGCCCCAGCATTTT. The variable domain in full, with the rest retrieved from reference TRBV14 and TRBJ1-5, is EAGVTQFPSHSVIEKGQTVTLRCDPISGHDNLYWYRRVMGKEIKFLLHFVKESKQDESGMPNNRFLAERTGGTYSTLKVQPAELEDSGVYFCASSQGGRGNQPQHFGDGTRLSIL.

This chain uses TRBV7-3 with TRBJ2-7, with D possibly TRBD2 on 6 matching bases. Germline V gene data show CDR1 as SGHTA and CDR2 as FQGTGA. The CDR3 is made up of 13 amino acids. The ends were cut back, 5 bases at V and 6 bases at J, with 14 bases in the middle. CDR3 residues: CASSPRLESEQYF. CDR3 nucleotide sequence: TGTGCCAGCAGCCCCCGACTAGAGTCCGAGCAGTACTTC.

This chain uses TRBV6-2 or TRBV6-3 with TRBJ2-7; either TRBD1 or TRBD2 may fit D (5 bases each). CDR3 length: 13 residues. V was trimmed by 8 bases and J by 5 bases, leaving 16 bases between them. Germline V gene sequence: CDR1 MNHEY, CDR2 SVGEGT. The CDR3 DNA reads as TGTGCCAGCGGTTCAAGACTGGGGGACGAGCAGTACTTC. The encoded protein is CASGSRLGDEQYF.

This chain uses TRBV29-1 with TRBJ2-2, with D perhaps being TRBD1 or TRBD2 (6 bases each). The V gene's germline CDR1 is SQVTM and CDR2 ANQGSEA. Trimming shortened V by 3 bases and J by 4 bases, and 12 bases separated the two germline ends. This CDR3 spans 14 amino acids. CDR3 in amino acids: CSVEGARGTGELFF. In DNA, the CDR3 is TGCAGCGTTGAGGGGGCGCGGGGCACCGGGGAGCTGTTTTTT.

This clonotype has at least ten counts. J is TRBJ1-1 and V is TRBV7-3; D unresolved. The CDR3 spans 13 residues. The V gene lost 3 bases and the J gene lost 5 bases, with 10 bases spanning the gap. Germline CDR1 SGHTA, CDR2 FQGTGA. The CDR3 loop reads CASSFNSVTEAFF. CDR3 bases: TGTGCCAGCAGCTTTAACAGTGTTACTGAAGCTTTCTTT.

This clonotype was detected ten times or more. The CDR3 sequence: CASSIRLAGAYEQYF. The CDR3 DNA reads as TGTGCCAGCAGCATTAGACTAGCGGGAGCCTACGAGCAGTACTTC. This chain joins TRBV7-2 and TRBJ2-7, with 12 bases identical to TRBD2. CDR1 and CDR2 from the germline V gene are SGHTA and FQGNSA. The CDR3 length is 15 residues. V lost 5 bases, J lost 2 bases, and 4 bases stayed unmatched.

The table lists this clonotype with a count of one. The chain combines TRBV29-1 with TRBJ2-7, with D perhaps matching TRBD2 (5 bases). The germline CDR1 and CDR2 sequences are SQVTM and ANQGSEA. Between the trimmed V and J ends, which lost 8 bases and 2 bases, there was a span of 13 bases. The CDR3 is 12 residues long. The DNA for the CDR3 is TGCAGCACCAAATCCGGGGCCTACGAGCAGTACTTC. Translation: CSTKSGAYEQYF.

This clonotype is a singleton in its sample. V and J are TRBV5-1 and TRBJ2-7, with TRBD2 matching over 13 bases. Germline CDR1 is SGHRS and CDR2 is YFSETQ. The CDR3 extends over 15 amino acids. V was pared by 4 bases and J by 4 bases, with 5 bases of the junction left unmatched. The CDR3 spells CASSGGTSGEYEQYF. CDR3 sequence (DNA): TGCGCCAGCAGCGGAGGGACTAGCGGGGAGTACGAGCAGTACTTC. Complete variable domain (other parts from reference TRBV5-1 and TRBJ2-7): KAGVTQTPRYLIKTRGQQVTLSCSPISGHRSVSWYQQTPGQGLQFLFEYFSETQRNKGNFPGRFSGRQFSNSRSEMNVSTLELGDSALYLCASSGGTSGEYEQYFGPGTRLTVT.

The chain carries TRBV19 and TRBJ1-5; D possibly corresponds to TRBD1 (6 bases). The CDR3 has 15 residues. Trimming removed 7 bases at V and 0 bases at J, with 13 bases between. In germline, CDR1 is LNHDA, CDR2 SQIVND (reference sequence). CDR3 in DNA: TGTGCCAGTATCACAACAGGGAATAGCAATCAGCCCCAGCATTTT. Amino acid sequence: CASITTGNSNQPQHF.

This chain links TRBV14 with TRBJ1-1; possible D gene TRBD1, 6 bases. Germline V gene lookup returns CDR1 SGHDN and CDR2 FVKESK. The CDR3 has 13 residues. V lost 5 bases, J lost 4 bases, and 11 bases lay in between. In nucleotides, the CDR3 is TGTGCCAGCAGCAAACAGGGAACCACTGAAGCTTTCTTT. Residues: CASSKQGTTEAFF.

The table lists this clonotype with a few counts. This chain joins TRBV20-1 and TRBJ1-5, with D possibly TRBD1 on 5 matching bases. The germline gives CDR1 DFQATT, CDR2 SNEGSKA (reference sequence). V was clipped by 0 bases and J by 3 bases, with 12 bases between them. This CDR3 is built from 15 residues. In DNA, the CDR3 is TGCAGTGCTAGAGATCGGGGGGGGTACAATCAGCCCCAGCATTTT. Amino acid sequence: CSARDRGGYNQPQHF.

This clonotype was observed many times. A junction end diverges from the germline sequence, so it may reflect a read error. This chain connects TRBV7-8 to TRBJ1-6, with unresolved D. Germline values: CDR1 SGHVS, CDR2 FQNEAQ. The CDR3 runs 14 residues. The CDR3 is CASSPDLYNSPLHF. The DNA of the CDR3 is TGTGCGAGCAGTCCTGACTTATATAATTCACCCCTCCACTTT.

This clonotype has only a few counts. The CDR3: CASSLGTTRTDTQYF. CDR3 nucleotides: TGTGCCAGCAGTTTGGGCACTACCCGCACAGATACGCAGTATTTT. This chain joins TRBV27 and TRBJ2-3; D ambiguous. CDR3 size: 15 residues. The germline V gene has CDR1 MNHEY and CDR2 SMNVEV (reference sequence). V was cut by 3 bases and J by 1 base, with 11 bases left in between.

The chain couples TRBV7-9 to TRBJ1-1, with D perhaps matching TRBD1 (6 bases). Germline V gene sequence: CDR1 SEHNR, CDR2 FQNEAQ (reference sequence). V was trimmed by 5 bases and J by 4 bases, leaving 17 bases between them. The CDR3 totals 15 residues. Written as DNA, the CDR3 is TGTGCCAGCAGCAGCTCCAGGGGCGGGGGCACTGAAGCTTTCTTT. It yields the protein CASSSSRGGGTEAFF.

The rearrangement uses TRBV4-1 and TRBJ2-4; 8 bases fit TRBD2. This CDR3 has 16 amino acids. Germline loops: CDR1 MGHRA, CDR2 YSYEKL. J gave up 8 bases and V 1 base, and 10 bases lay outside the gene matches. The chain's CDR3 is CASSQVGASGFDIQYF. CDR3 DNA: TGCGCCAGCAGCCAAGTCGGGGCTAGCGGGTTTGACATTCAGTACTTC.

This clonotype was seen ten or more times. The chain is built from TRBV11-2 and TRBJ2-7; a possible D gene is TRBD1 (6 bases). Trimming removed 6 bases at V and 0 bases at J, with 12 bases between. CDR1 and CDR2 (germline): SGHAT, FQNNGV. The CDR3 is made up of 14 amino acids. CDR3 coding DNA: TGTGCCAGCAGGAAATTACAGGGCTCCTACGAGCAGTACTTC. This gives the protein CASRKLQGSYEQYF.

This chain links TRBV5-6 with TRBJ2-3; D gene ambiguous. The CDR3 consists of 13 residues. Per the germline V gene, CDR1 is SGHDT and CDR2 is YYEEEE. V was trimmed by 3 bases and J by 1 base, leaving 6 bases between them. The CDR3: CASSYDRTDTQYF. The CDR3 coding sequence is TGTGCCAGCAGCTACGATCGCACAGATACGCAGTATTTT.

This clonotype was seen a handful of times. The rearrangement uses TRBV5-6 and TRBJ2-1; TRBD2 agrees at 8 bases. CDR1 is SGHDT, CDR2 YYEEEE, per germline. CDR3 length: 14 amino acids. The V gene end was trimmed by 2 bases and the J gene end by 8 bases; junction bases not matched to a gene: 6. The CDR3 sequence is CASSFRRGGYEQFF. The CDR3 DNA reads as TGTGCCAGCAGCTTCCGCCGGGGGGGATATGAGCAGTTCTTC.

The chain has TRBV4-1 and TRBJ1-5, with D tentatively TRBD1 (6 bases). Germline V gives CDR1 MGHRA, CDR2 YSYEKL. V lost 3 bases, J lost 1 base, and 10 bases lay in between. The CDR3 covers 15 residues. The chain's CDR3 is CASSHPDRSNQPQHF. The CDR3 DNA is TGCGCCAGCAGCCACCCCGACAGGAGCAATCAGCCCCAGCATTTT.

This clonotype was counted at least ten times. The rearrangement joins TRBV7-9 to TRBJ1-6, with 7 positions matching TRBD1. The CDR3 totals 16 residues. V was pared by 5 bases and J by 13 bases, with 17 bases of the junction left unmatched. Germline V gives CDR1 SEHNR, CDR2 FQNEAQ (reference sequence). CDR3 sequence reads: CASSPPAWQGGTPLHF. CDR3 coding DNA: TGTGCCAGCAGCCCGCCGGCCTGGCAGGGGGGGACTCCCCTCCACTTT. The full variable domain, rest sourced from reference TRBV7-9 and TRBJ1-6, is DTGVSQNPRHKITKRGQNVTFRCDPISEHNRLYWYRQTLGQGPEFLTYFQNEAQLEKSRLLSDRFSAERPKGSFSTLEIQRTEQGDSAMYLCASSPPAWQGGTPLHFGNGTRLTVT.

This clonotype was found a few times. V and J are TRBV27 and TRBJ2-1; tentatively, D is TRBD1 (6 bases). The germline V gene has CDR1 MNHEY and CDR2 SMNVEV (reference sequence). V gave up 5 bases and J gave up 5 bases, with 10 bases separating them. The CDR3 sequence is 13 residues long. The CDR3 sequence: CASSIGTHNEQFF. The CDR3 DNA reads TGTGCCAGCAGTATTGGGACACACAATGAGCAGTTCTTC.

This clonotype was found many times. This chain joins TRBV7-2 and TRBJ2-5; D not resolved. Trimming removed 1 base at V and 2 bases at J, with 5 bases between. CDR1 SGHTA and CDR2 FQGNSA come from the germline V gene. The CDR3 has 13 residues. The CDR3 DNA follows: TGTGCCAGCAGCTTAGAACTTCAAGAGACCCAGTACTTC. Residues: CASSLELQETQYF.

There are a few counts of this clonotype. This chain connects TRBV3-1 to TRBJ2-5; 8 bases agree with TRBD1. This CDR3 spans 17 amino acids. Germline V gene sequence: CDR1 LGHDT, CDR2 YNNKEL (reference sequence). Trimming removed 2 bases from V and 4 bases from J; junction bases left unmatched: 12. CDR3 in amino acids: CASSQNRLARGRETQYF. The CDR3 nucleotides are TGTGCCAGCAGCCAAAACCGGTTGGCCAGGGGGCGAGAGACCCAGTACTTC.

In this sample, this clonotype turned up many times. V gene TRBV20-1 combines with J gene TRBJ2-3; unclear D gene. The CDR3 runs 11 residues. Trimming cost V 3 bases and J 4 bases, with 5 bases left between them. The germline CDR1 and CDR2 sequences are DFQATT and SNEGSKA (reference sequence). CDR3 sequence: CSASFPDTQYF. The DNA of the CDR3 is TGCAGTGCTAGCTTCCCAGATACGCAGTATTTT.

This clonotype was seen ten or more times. This chain uses TRBV6-2 or TRBV6-3 with TRBJ1-3, with 7 bases fitting TRBD1. The trim removed 5 bases at V and 0 bases at J, leaving 7 bases unmatched. Germline lookup yields CDR1 MNHEY and CDR2 SVGEGT. The CDR3 is made up of 16 amino acids. CDR3 amino acids: CASSQRGTDSGNTIYF. The CDR3 DNA sequence: TGTGCCAGCAGTCAACGGGGGACAGACTCTGGAAACACCATATATTTT.

As concerns this clonotype: A much larger clone differs from this one at a single base, so this may be a read error. The chain uses TRBV4-1 and TRBJ1-1, with TRBD1 as a possible D gene (5 bases). This CDR3 is built from 17 residues. CDR1 is MGHRA, CDR2 YSYEKL, per germline. The CDR3 protein is CASSPGTVLRRSTEALF. DNA of the CDR3: TGCGCCAGCAGCCCCGGGACCGTGCTCAGACGGAGCACTGAAGCTTTATTT.